Listed here are 5 T cell receptor beta chains from one sample, sequenced in a study of blood T cell repertoires in COVID-19. Measured with immunoSEQ multiplex PCR; TCRdb has only the in-frame clones, and not every one. The sample yields hundreds of thousands of clones, about 89% seen once. Sequencing input: peripheral blood. The origin of the receptors is a woman in her 30s with COVID-19, enrolled during active disease.

This chain uses TRBV12-3 or TRBV12-4 with TRBJ1-5; possible D gene TRBD1, 5 bases. The V and J ends lost 4 bases and 3 bases respectively, with 7 bases between them. This CDR3 is built from 13 residues. The DNA of the CDR3 is TGTGCCAGCAGTTGGGGCCTCAATCAGCCCCAGCATTTT. Translation gives CASSWGLNQPQHF.

The rearrangement uses TRBV6-5 and TRBJ1-2, with 8 positions matching TRBD1. CDR3 length equals 15 residues. CDR1 MNHEY and CDR2 SVGAGI come from the germline V gene. Germline trimming cut 4 bases from V and 6 bases from J; bases unmatched to any gene: 10. Written as DNA, the CDR3 is TGTGCCAGCAGTTTTCGACCGACAGGGGCGAATGGCTACACCTTC. It is translated as CASSFRPTGANGYTF.

The gene calls are TRBV29-1 and TRBJ2-3; 7 nucleotides agree with TRBD2. J lost 4 bases, V lost 3 bases, and 4 bases had no gene match. The CDR3 consists of 13 residues. Per germline, CDR1 SQVTM and CDR2 ANQGSEA. CDR3 sequence (DNA): TGCAGCGTTGACGAGCGGGGACCAGATACGCAGTATTTT. Encoded protein: CSVDERGPDTQYF.

This clone was recorded only once. The chain combines TRBV5-1 with TRBJ2-6, with D possibly being TRBD1 (6 bases). Germline lookup yields CDR1 SGHRS and CDR2 YFSETQ. The CDR3 is made up of 19 amino acids. The V gene lost 4 bases and the J gene lost 1 base, with 21 bases spanning the gap. CDR3 DNA: TGCGCCAGCAGCGTAGGCCGAGCAACAGGGTTTTCTGGGGCCAACGTCCTGACTTTC. This encodes CASSVGRATGFSGANVLTF.

As to this clone: Other DNA sequences in the sample encode the same CDR3. CDR3 sequence: CASSLARDRDTDTQYF. CDR3 nucleotides: TGCGCCAGCAGCTTGGCCCGAGACAGGGACACAGATACGCAGTATTTT. The V and J genes are TRBV5-1 and TRBJ2-3, with 7 nucleotides matching TRBD1. CDR3 length: 16 residues. The junction had 6 bases not matched to a gene; V was cut back by 0 bases and J by 2 bases. Germline CDR1 reads SGHRS; CDR2 reads YFSETQ.